The clone carrying this TCR beta chain came up many times. The target antigen is unknown. Germline trimming cut 7 bases from V and 6 bases from J; bases unmatched to any gene: 9. There are 14 residues in the CDR3. CDR1 SGHVS and CDR2 FNYEAQ come from the germline V gene. The data derive from a study of T cells in Graves' hyperthyroidism and ophthalmopathy. Study-wide findings and caveats: A 13 V-J signature model discriminated ophthalmopathy versus stable hyperthyroidism. Ophthalmopathy got predicted by the model a median around 6.6 months before its onset.

Using RNA transcripts as the source, TCR beta CDR3 regions were amplified. First-round RT-PCR of the TCR CDR3 relied on the HTBI primer set. One entry per CDR3 protein, called by TCRdb with MiXCR from the multiplex PCR reads. This sample has roughly 400,000 distinct CDR3 sequences, with roughly 14% found just once. Uncontrolled infection, other autoimmune disease, pregnancy or lactation disqualified patients from enrolment. Blood from later-ophthalmopathy patients was taken at first hyperthyroidism diagnosis. Sequenced: blood. The receptor was derived from a woman between 18 and 29 years old with Graves' hyperthyroidism that later progressed to Graves' ophthalmopathy. The chain combines TRBV7-6 with TRBJ2-3; 8 positions match TRBD2. CDR3 region: CASTLRSGSDTQYF. In DNA form, the CDR3 reads TGTGCCAGCACCCTGAGGAGCGGGAGTGATACGCAGTATTTT.